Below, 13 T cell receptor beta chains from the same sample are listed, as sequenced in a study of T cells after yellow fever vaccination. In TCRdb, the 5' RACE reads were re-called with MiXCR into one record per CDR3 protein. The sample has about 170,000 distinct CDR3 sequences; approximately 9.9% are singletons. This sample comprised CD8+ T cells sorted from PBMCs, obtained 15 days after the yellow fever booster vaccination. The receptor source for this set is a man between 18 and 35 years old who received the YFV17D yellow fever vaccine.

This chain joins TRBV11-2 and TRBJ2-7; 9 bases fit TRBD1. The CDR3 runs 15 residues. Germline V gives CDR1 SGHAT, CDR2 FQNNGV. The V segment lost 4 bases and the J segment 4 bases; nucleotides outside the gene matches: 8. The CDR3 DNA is TGTGCCAGCAGCTCAGGAGGACAGGGGCGATACGAGCAGTACTTC. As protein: CASSSGGQGRYEQYF.

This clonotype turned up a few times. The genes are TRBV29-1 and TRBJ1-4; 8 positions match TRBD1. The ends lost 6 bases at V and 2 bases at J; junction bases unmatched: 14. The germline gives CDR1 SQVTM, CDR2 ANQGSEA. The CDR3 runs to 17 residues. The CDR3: CSVQPLTGEGTNEKLFF. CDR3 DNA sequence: TGCAGCGTGCAACCCTTGACAGGGGAGGGCACTAATGAAAAACTGTTTTTT.

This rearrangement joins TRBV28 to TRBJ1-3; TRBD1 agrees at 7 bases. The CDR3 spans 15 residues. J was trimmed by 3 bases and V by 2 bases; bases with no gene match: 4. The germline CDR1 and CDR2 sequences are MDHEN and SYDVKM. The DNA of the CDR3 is TGTGCCAGCAGTTTACTGAGGGGGCTTGGAAACACCATATATTTT. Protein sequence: CASSLLRGLGNTIYF.

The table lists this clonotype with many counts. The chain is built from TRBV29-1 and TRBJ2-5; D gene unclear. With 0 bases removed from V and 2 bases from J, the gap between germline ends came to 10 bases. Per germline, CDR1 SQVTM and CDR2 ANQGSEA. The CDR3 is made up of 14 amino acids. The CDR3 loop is CSVEDLDLQETQYF. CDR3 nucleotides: TGCAGCGTTGAAGATCTTGACCTACAAGAGACCCAGTACTTC.

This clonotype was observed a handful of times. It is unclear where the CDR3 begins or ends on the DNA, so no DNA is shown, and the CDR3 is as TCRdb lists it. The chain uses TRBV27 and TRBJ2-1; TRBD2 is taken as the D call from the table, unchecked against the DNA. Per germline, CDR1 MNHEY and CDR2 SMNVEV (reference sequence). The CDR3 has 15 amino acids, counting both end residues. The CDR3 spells CASSSSTSGANEQFF.

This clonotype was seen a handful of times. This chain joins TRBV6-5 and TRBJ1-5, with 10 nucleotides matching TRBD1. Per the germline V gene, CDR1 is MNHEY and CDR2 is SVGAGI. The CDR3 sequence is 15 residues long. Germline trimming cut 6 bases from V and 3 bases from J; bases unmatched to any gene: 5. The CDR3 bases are TGTGCCAGCAGATCAGACAGGGGGCTCAATCAGCCCCAGCATTTT. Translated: CASRSDRGLNQPQHF.

Here the CDR3 reads CASSLLARETQYF. The CDR3 bases are TGTGCCAGCAGCCTACTGGCTAGAGAGACCCAGTACTTC. The chain recombines TRBV13 with TRBJ2-5, with D unclear. V lost 5 bases and J lost 4, with 11 bases in between. Germline CDR1 PRHDT, CDR2 FYEKMQ (reference sequence). The CDR3 totals 13 residues.

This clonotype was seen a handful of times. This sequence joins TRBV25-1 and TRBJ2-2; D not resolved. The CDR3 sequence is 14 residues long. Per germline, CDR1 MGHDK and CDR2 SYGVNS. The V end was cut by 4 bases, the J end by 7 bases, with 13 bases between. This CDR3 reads CASSAGPLSGELFF. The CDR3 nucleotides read TGTGCCAGCAGTGCCGGGCCATTGAGCGGGGAGCTGTTTTTT.

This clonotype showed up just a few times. The CDR3, as DNA: TGTGCCAGCAGCCTCCTGAGCCGTCTAGCAGGCCAGCCCCAGCATTTT. Its translation is CASSLLSRLAGQPQHF. The genes are TRBV7-9 and TRBJ1-5; D remains ambiguous. The V end lost 5 bases, the J end lost 7 bases, and 21 bases lay between the germline ends. There are 16 residues in the CDR3. CDR1 and CDR2 from the germline V gene are SEHNR and FQNEAQ (reference sequence). The full variable domain, in which reference TRBV7-9 and TRBJ1-5 provide the parts outside the CDR3, is DTGVSQNPRHKITKRGQNVTFRCDPISEHNRLYWYRQTLGQGPEFLTYFQNEAQLEKSRLLSDRFSAERPKGSFSTLEIQRTEQGDSAMYLCASSLLSRLAGQPQHFGDGTRLSIL.

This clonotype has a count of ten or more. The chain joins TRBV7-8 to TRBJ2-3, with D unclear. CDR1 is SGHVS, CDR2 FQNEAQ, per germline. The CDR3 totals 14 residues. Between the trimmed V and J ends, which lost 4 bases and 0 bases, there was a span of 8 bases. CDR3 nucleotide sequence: TGTGCCAGCAGCTATCAGGACAGCACAGATACGCAGTATTTT. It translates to CASSYQDSTDTQYF.

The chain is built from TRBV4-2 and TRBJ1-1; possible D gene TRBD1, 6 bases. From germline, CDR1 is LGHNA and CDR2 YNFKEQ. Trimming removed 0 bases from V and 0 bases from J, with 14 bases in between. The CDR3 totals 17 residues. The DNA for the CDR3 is TGTGCCAGCAGCCAAGATATGGGGGGCGGAATGAACACTGAAGCTTTCTTT. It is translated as CASSQDMGGGMNTEAFF.

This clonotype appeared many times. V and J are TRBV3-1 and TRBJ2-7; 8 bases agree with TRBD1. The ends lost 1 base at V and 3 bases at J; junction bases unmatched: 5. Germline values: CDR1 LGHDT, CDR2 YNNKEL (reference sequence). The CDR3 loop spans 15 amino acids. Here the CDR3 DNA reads TGTGCCAGCAGCCAAGGGACGACAGGGGTCTACGAGCAGTACGTC. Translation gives CASSQGTTGVYEQYV.

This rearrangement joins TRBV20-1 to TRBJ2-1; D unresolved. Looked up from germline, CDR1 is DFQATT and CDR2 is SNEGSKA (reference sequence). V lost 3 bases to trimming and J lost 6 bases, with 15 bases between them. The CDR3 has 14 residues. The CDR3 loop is CSASSPRTVNEQFF. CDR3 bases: TGCAGTGCTAGCTCACCAAGGACGGTCAATGAGCAGTTCTTC.